This T cell receptor beta chain was recorded in a study of cytomegalovirus exposure and HLA in healthy donors. Data came from immunoSEQ multiplex PCR; TCRdb stores just in-frame clones and leaves some out. The table lists 220,000 or so clones, more than 75% of them singletons. CDR3 size: 14 residues. Germline loops: CDR1 MRHNA, CDR2 SNTAGT. V was pared by 2 bases and J by 3 bases, with 0 bases of the junction left unmatched. With respect to this clone: At the DNA level, this CDR3 is encoded by other sequences in the same sample as well.

The rearrangement links TRBV6-4 to TRBJ2-3, with TRBD2 identical over 9 bases. This receptor was identified in a young woman in good health and CMV-seropositive. Source material: PBMCs. In nucleotides, the CDR3 is TGTGCCAGCAGTGACACTAGCGGGACAGATACGCAGTATTTT. Its protein is CASSDTSGTDTQYF.